These 9 T cell receptor beta chains came from one sample sequenced in a study of CD8+CD57+ T cells in acquired aplastic anemia. All sequencing subjects had displayed CD8+CD57+ cell expansion on flow cytometry. The template used for profiling TCR beta VDJ and CDR3 was genomic DNA. TCRdb called the reads again in MiXCR, with one record for every CDR3 protein. The sample holds 200,000 to 250,000 distinct CDR3 sequences; around three fifths are singletons and the top ten take around 58%. Sequenced input: sorted CD4+, CD8+, or CD8+CD57+ T cells (not recorded which) from PBMCs. The receptors shown here come from a human donor with aplastic anemia.

This clonotype was observed many times. The CDR3 coding sequence is TGCGCCAGCAGCCAAGATCGGGGGGCGATGAATCAGCCCCAGCATTTT. This translates into CASSQDRGAMNQPQHF. This chain joins TRBV4-1 and TRBJ1-5, with D possibly being TRBD1 (6 bases). CDR3 length: 16 residues. V was shortened by 0 bases and J by 4 bases, with 13 bases between the two germline ends. Germline lookup yields CDR1 MGHRA and CDR2 YSYEKL.

V gene TRBV4-2 combines with J gene TRBJ1-1; D remains unclear. CDR1 is LGHNA, CDR2 YNFKEQ, per germline. V lost 4 bases and J lost 5, with 8 bases in between. CDR3 size: 12 residues. CDR3 nucleotides: TGTGCCAGCAGCCTCAGCGTAACTGAAGCTTTCTTT. Translated: CASSLSVTEAFF.

V usage is TRBV29-1 and J usage is TRBJ2-1; tentatively, D is TRBD1 or TRBD2 (5 bases each). The V and J ends lost 6 bases and 10 bases respectively, with 25 bases between them. The CDR3 is made up of 15 amino acids. CDR1 and CDR2 (germline): SQVTM, ANQGSEA. In DNA, the CDR3 is TGCAGCGTCGAGAACGGGGCCACCGGGGTCATGGAGCAGTTCTTC. Translating gives CSVENGATGVMEQFF.

The CDR3 nucleotides are TGTGCCAGTAGTACTGGACAGTCAAGGCGAAATTCACCCCTCCACTTT. Translated, it gives CASSTGQSRRNSPLHF. The chain uses TRBV19 and TRBJ1-6, with D perhaps TRBD1 (6 bases). CDR1 LNHDA and CDR2 SQIVND come from the germline V gene (reference sequence). V was pared by 4 bases and J by 7 bases, with 17 bases between. The CDR3 totals 16 residues.

Only a few counts were recorded for this clonotype. V gene TRBV2 combines with J gene TRBJ2-7; D not certain. Trimming left V 8 bases short and J 9 bases short, with 14 bases between. The CDR3 runs 11 residues. The germline gives CDR1 SNHLY, CDR2 FYNNEI. The CDR3 is CASLDELVQYF. The CDR3 DNA reads as TGTGCCAGCTTGGACGAACTGGTGCAGTACTTC.

This clonotype was seen more than once but under ten times. V gene TRBV5-4 combines with J gene TRBJ2-1, with 8 positions matching TRBD2. With V trimmed by 5 bases and J by 8 bases, 6 bases remained unmatched. CDR3 length: 13 residues. Germline V lookup: CDR1 SGHNT, CDR2 YYREEE (reference sequence). The CDR3 region has the DNA TGTGCCAGCAGTGTAGCGGGATTGGATGAGCAGTTCTTC. This encodes CASSVAGLDEQFF.

This clonotype turned up a few times. The genes are TRBV19 and TRBJ1-2; D is perhaps TRBD1 (5 bases). The V gene's germline CDR1 is LNHDA and CDR2 SQIVND (reference sequence). Trimming pared 3 bases from V and 0 bases from J, leaving 11 bases between. The CDR3 consists of 15 residues. In DNA, the CDR3 is TGTGCCAGTAGTATGGGACGTGACGCTAACTATGGCTACACCTTC. It specifies CASSMGRDANYGYTF.

This rearrangement joins TRBV9 to TRBJ2-1; the match to TRBD2 covers 10 bases. Germline CDR1 reads SGDLS; CDR2 reads YYNGEE. V was pared by 4 bases and J by 4 bases, with 5 bases of the junction left unmatched. CDR3 length equals 15 residues. The chain's CDR3 is CASSIRLAGYNEQFF. CDR3 bases: TGTGCCAGCAGCATCCGACTAGCGGGTTACAATGAGCAGTTCTTC.

This clonotype was seen once. CDR3 residues: CSARGQVPYEQYF. The CDR3 nucleotides read TGCAGTGCTAGAGGGCAGGTTCCCTACGAGCAGTACTTC. The chain employs TRBV20-1 and TRBJ2-7; the D is unclear. This CDR3 spans 13 amino acids. The germline V and J ends were trimmed by 1 base and 2 bases, with 9 bases remaining between them. Germline lookup yields CDR1 DFQATT and CDR2 SNEGSKA (reference sequence).